The 2 T cell receptor beta chains given below trace back to one sample, sequenced in a study of CD8+CD57+ T cells in acquired aplastic anemia. TCR beta VDJ and CDR3 profiling used genomic DNA as template. In TCRdb, the reads were re-called with MiXCR into one record per CDR3 protein. This table has 400,000 to 500,000 distinct CDR3 sequences, 65% to 80% appearing once. Sample: sorted CD4+, CD8+, or CD8+CD57+ T cells (not recorded which) from PBMCs. The receptors were sampled from a human donor in good health, serving as a control.

Worth noting for this clonotype: As the CDR3 is not closed by the conserved phenylalanine or tryptophan, this likely results from a read error. The DNA is left out, because the CDR3 cannot be placed on it with certainty; the CDR3 is given as TCRdb lists it. The chain carries TRBV6-2 or TRBV6-3 and TRBJ2-7; the DNA was not used to check the table's D call, TRBD1. Germline CDR1 MNHEY, CDR2 SVGEGT. The CDR3 is 13 amino acids long, termini counted. The CDR3 loop is CASSPSRGNGAYY.

This clonotype was seen many times. The V and J genes are TRBV4-2 and TRBJ1-5, with unresolved D. The V end lost 0 bases, the J end lost 5 bases, and 5 bases lay between the germline ends. There are 13 residues in the CDR3. Looked up from germline, CDR1 is LGHNA and CDR2 is YNFKEQ. The CDR3 coding sequence is TGTGCCAGCAGCCAAGACTATCATCAGCCCCAGCATTTT. Residues: CASSQDYHQPQHF.